Listed below are T cell receptor beta chains from one sample, sequenced in a study of blood T cell repertoires in COVID-19. The protocol was immunoSEQ multiplex PCR, while the TCRdb copy is restricted to in-frame clones and leaves out a portion. Of a few hundred thousand clones in the sample, around 84% were seen once. Sequenced input: PBMCs or T cells enriched from blood (not recorded which). The receptors shown here come from a man aged 35 to 55 who had recovered from COVID-19. The CDR3 runs from the conserved cysteine through the conserved F or W. D genes are given only for firm matches. Only part of the rows carry a size: once, few, many, or a class if the clone is expanded.

CDR3 DNA: TGTGCCAGCAGCTTAGGGGGGCTCTCATACGAGCAGTACTTC
CDR3 protein: CASSLGGLSYEQYF
V gene: TRBV7-9
clone size: -
J gene: TRBJ2-7
D gene: -

CDR3 DNA: TGTGCCAGCAGCTTGGTAGGCGGGGGGGATCTCACCGGGGAGCTGTTTTTT
CDR3 protein: CASSLVGGGDLTGELFF
V gene: TRBV5-4
clone size: few
J gene: TRBJ2-2
D gene: TRBD2

CDR3 DNA: TGTGCCAGCAGTTTGAGTAGATACGAGCAGTACTTC
CDR3 protein: CASSLSRYEQYF
V gene: TRBV12-3/TRBV12-4
clone size: -
J gene: TRBJ2-7
D gene: -

CDR3 DNA: TGTGCCAGCAGTCCCACCAGGTCGGGACTAGCGGGAGTTGAGCAGTTCTTC
CDR3 protein: CASSPTRSGLAGVEQFF
V gene: TRBV7-8
clone size: -
J gene: TRBJ2-1
D gene: TRBD2

CDR3 DNA: TGTGCCTGGACCTTACGAGGTCCTAACAATGAGCAGTTCTTC
CDR3 protein: CAWTLRGPNNEQFF
V gene: TRBV30
clone size: -
J gene: TRBJ2-1
D gene: -

CDR3 DNA: TGTGCCAGCAGCGTAGATAGCGGGGGGTGGGAGACCCAGTACTTC
CDR3 protein: CASSVDSGGWETQYF
V gene: TRBV9
clone size: -
J gene: TRBJ2-5
D gene: TRBD2

CDR3 DNA: TGTGCCAGCAGTTACTCTTTCAGGGGCTCTGGAAACACCATATATTTT
CDR3 protein: CASSYSFRGSGNTIYF
V gene: TRBV6-5
clone size: many
J gene: TRBJ1-3
D gene: -

CDR3 DNA: TGTGCCAGCAGCGGTAGCTCCTACAATGAGCAGTTCTTC
CDR3 protein: CASSGSSYNEQFF
V gene: TRBV6-5
clone size: -
J gene: TRBJ2-1
D gene: -

CDR3 DNA: TGTGCCATCAGTGAGCTGGAAGGGGGCAGTTACGAGCAGTACTTC
CDR3 protein: CAISELEGGSYEQYF
V gene: TRBV10-3
clone size: once
J gene: TRBJ2-7
D gene: TRBD1

CDR3 DNA: TGTGCCATCAGTGAGTCTATGGCTAGTTGGTACAATGAGCAGTTCTTC
CDR3 protein: CAISESMASWYNEQFF
V gene: TRBV10-3
clone size: -
J gene: TRBJ2-1
D gene: -

CDR3 DNA: TGTGCCAGCAGTTACACTCACCGGCGGGCCGAGCAGTACTTC
CDR3 protein: CASSYTHRRAEQYF
V gene: TRBV6-2/TRBV6-3
clone size: -
J gene: TRBJ2-7
D gene: -

CDR3 DNA: TGTGCCACCAGCAGAGATTCGGGGATCAGAGGAACTGAAGCTTTCTTT
CDR3 protein: CATSRDSGIRGTEAFF
V gene: TRBV15
clone size: -
J gene: TRBJ1-1
D gene: -

CDR3 DNA: TGTGCCAGCAGTATGCCCGGGACAGGGTTCGACACTGAAGCTTTCTTT
CDR3 protein: CASSMPGTGFDTEAFF
V gene: TRBV25-1
clone size: -
J gene: TRBJ1-1
D gene: TRBD1

CDR3 DNA: TGTGCCAGCAGCAAATTAGACAGGGGCATAGGAGAACCCCAGCATTTT
CDR3 protein: CASSKLDRGIGEPQHF
V gene: TRBV6-2/TRBV6-3
clone size: -
J gene: TRBJ1-5
D gene: TRBD1

CDR3 DNA: TGTGCCAGCAGACTAGCGGGGCTCACAGATACGCAGTATTTT
CDR3 protein: CASRLAGLTDTQYF
V gene: TRBV10-3
clone size: -
J gene: TRBJ2-3
D gene: TRBD2

CDR3 DNA: TGCGCCAGCAGCCCGGGGGTCTACAATGAGCAGTTCTTC
CDR3 protein: CASSPGVYNEQFF
V gene: TRBV5-1
clone size: -
J gene: TRBJ2-1
D gene: -

CDR3 DNA: TGTGCCAGCAGTCCCGCCTACGGGGGGGTACTCGAGCAGTACTTC
CDR3 protein: CASSPAYGGVLEQYF
V gene: TRBV6-5
clone size: few
J gene: TRBJ2-7
D gene: TRBD2

CDR3 DNA: TGTGCCAGCAGCCTTGGACTAGCGGGGCCCCAAGAGACCCAGTACTTC
CDR3 protein: CASSLGLAGPQETQYF
V gene: TRBV3-1/TRBV3-2
clone size: -
J gene: TRBJ2-5
D gene: TRBD2

CDR3 DNA: TGTGCCAGCAGTTTGCCAGGGGGCTCCTACAATGAGCAGTTCTTC
CDR3 protein: CASSLPGGSYNEQFF
V gene: TRBV28
clone size: -
J gene: TRBJ2-1
D gene: TRBD1

CDR3 DNA: TGTGCCAGCAGTCCCGGGGGGGATGAGCAGTTCTTC
CDR3 protein: CASSPGGDEQFF
V gene: TRBV28
clone size: -
J gene: TRBJ2-1
D gene: TRBD2

CDR3 DNA: TGTGCCAGCAGTGAGGCTAGCGGGAAGACTTACGAGCAGTACTTC
CDR3 protein: CASSEASGKTYEQYF
V gene: TRBV25-1
clone size: -
J gene: TRBJ2-7
D gene: TRBD2

CDR3 DNA: TGTGCCAGTAAGATACAGGGGTCAGATACGCAGTATTTT
CDR3 protein: CASKIQGSDTQYF
V gene: TRBV19
clone size: -
J gene: TRBJ2-3
D gene: TRBD1

CDR3 DNA: TGTGCCAGCAGACCACAGGTCTCTGGAAACACCATATATTTT
CDR3 protein: CASRPQVSGNTIYF
V gene: TRBV2
clone size: -
J gene: TRBJ1-3
D gene: -

CDR3 DNA: TGCGCCAGCAGCGTAGGGACTAGCGGGGGGGTGATCCAAGAGACCCAGTACTTC
CDR3 protein: CASSVGTSGGVIQETQYF
V gene: TRBV5-1
clone size: once
J gene: TRBJ2-5
D gene: TRBD2

CDR3 DNA: TGTGCCAGCAGCGGCCTCGGCAGCGGGGGCTCCTACGAGCAGTACTTC
CDR3 protein: CASSGLGSGGSYEQYF
V gene: TRBV11-3
clone size: -
J gene: TRBJ2-7
D gene: TRBD2

CDR3 DNA: TGTGCCTGGAGTGTTGGAGCGTATAGCAATCAGCCCCAGCATTTT
CDR3 protein: CAWSVGAYSNQPQHF
V gene: TRBV30
clone size: once
J gene: TRBJ1-5
D gene: -

CDR3 DNA: TGTGCCAGCCTAGGGACAGGGGGCTACGAGCAGTACTTC
CDR3 protein: CASLGTGGYEQYF
V gene: TRBV7-9
clone size: -
J gene: TRBJ2-7
D gene: TRBD1

CDR3 DNA: TGTGCCAGCAGCCGTCTCGGGACTAGAGACACCGGGGAGCTGTTTTTT
CDR3 protein: CASSRLGTRDTGELFF
V gene: TRBV7-6
clone size: -
J gene: TRBJ2-2
D gene: TRBD2

CDR3 DNA: TGTGCTAGTGGTTTGGTACCAGGTGATCAGCCCCAGCATTTT
CDR3 protein: CASGLVPGDQPQHF
V gene: TRBV12-5
clone size: -
J gene: TRBJ1-5
D gene: -

CDR3 DNA: TGTGCCAGCAGTGAAGTTTTAGGAGGGACAGGGCATCAGCCCCAGCATTTT
CDR3 protein: CASSEVLGGTGHQPQHF
V gene: TRBV6-1
clone size: -
J gene: TRBJ1-5
D gene: TRBD1

CDR3 DNA: TGTGCCAGCAGCAAAGGGCCCCGGACAGGGGGCGAAGGCAATCAGCCCCAGCATTTT
CDR3 protein: CASSKGPRTGGEGNQPQHF
V gene: TRBV21-1
clone size: once
J gene: TRBJ1-5
D gene: -

CDR3 DNA: TGTGCCAGCAGCCCTAGCGGGGGGGCATATGAGCAGTTCTTC
CDR3 protein: CASSPSGGAYEQFF
V gene: TRBV7-2
clone size: -
J gene: TRBJ2-1
D gene: TRBD2

CDR3 DNA: TGTGCCACCCAGGACAGGGGTGGCCCTAGCACAGATACGCAGTATTTT
CDR3 protein: CATQDRGGPSTDTQYF
V gene: TRBV10-3
clone size: -
J gene: TRBJ2-3
D gene: TRBD1

CDR3 DNA: TGTGCCAGCAGCCCTTGGACTAGCGGGAGCTTAGGCAGTTCAGATACGCAGTATTTT
CDR3 protein: CASSPWTSGSLGSSDTQYF
V gene: TRBV3-1/TRBV3-2
clone size: -
J gene: TRBJ2-3
D gene: TRBD2

CDR3 DNA: TGTGCCAGCAGCCTTCGCCCCGCAGGGGGGAACTACGAGCAGTACTTC
CDR3 protein: CASSLRPAGGNYEQYF
V gene: TRBV7-6
clone size: few
J gene: TRBJ2-7
D gene: -

CDR3 DNA: TGTGCCAGCAGCCAAGATTTGGGGACAGGGCGACAGGCCAAAAACATTCAGTACTTC
CDR3 protein: CASSQDLGTGRQAKNIQYF
V gene: TRBV3-1/TRBV3-2
clone size: -
J gene: TRBJ2-4
D gene: TRBD1

CDR3 DNA: TGTGCCAGCAGTTGGCATCGTTCTAATTCACCCCTCCACTTT
CDR3 protein: CASSWHRSNSPLHF
V gene: TRBV27
clone size: -
J gene: TRBJ1-6
D gene: -

CDR3 DNA: TGTGCCAGCAGTGAAAACAGGGCGAATGGCTACACCTTC
CDR3 protein: CASSENRANGYTF
V gene: TRBV25-1
clone size: -
J gene: TRBJ1-2
D gene: -

CDR3 DNA: TGCAGTGCTAGTTCCCCCGACTGGACCGGGGAGCTGTTTTTT
CDR3 protein: CSASSPDWTGELFF
V gene: TRBV20-1
clone size: -
J gene: TRBJ2-2
D gene: -

CDR3 DNA: TGTGCCAGCAGCGCGGAACAGGTGATGAACACTGAAGCTTTCTTT
CDR3 protein: CASSAEQVMNTEAFF
V gene: TRBV9
clone size: -
J gene: TRBJ1-1
D gene: -

CDR3 DNA: TGTGCCAGCAGCCGAGAGGGCAGCGGGAGGTATGAGCAGTTCTTC
CDR3 protein: CASSREGSGRYEQFF
V gene: TRBV3-1/TRBV3-2
clone size: -
J gene: TRBJ2-1
D gene: TRBD2

CDR3 DNA: TGTGCCAGCAGTGCCTCCTGGACAGGGGACTATGAGCAGTTCTTC
CDR3 protein: CASSASWTGDYEQFF
V gene: TRBV6-4
clone size: -
J gene: TRBJ2-1
D gene: TRBD1

CDR3 DNA: TGTGCCTGGAGCCCGGGACAGGGAAAAGAAAAACTGTTTTTT
CDR3 protein: CAWSPGQGKEKLFF
V gene: TRBV30
clone size: -
J gene: TRBJ1-4
D gene: TRBD1

CDR3 DNA: TGTGCCAGCAGCTTCGGGGACACTGAAGCTTTCTTT
CDR3 protein: CASSFGDTEAFF
V gene: TRBV11-3
clone size: -
J gene: TRBJ1-1
D gene: -

CDR3 DNA: TGTGCCAGCAGCTTGACGGGACAGGGGGCGTACAATGAGCAGTTCTTC
CDR3 protein: CASSLTGQGAYNEQFF
V gene: TRBV5-5
clone size: -
J gene: TRBJ2-1
D gene: TRBD1

CDR3 DNA: TGTGCCAGCGAAATTCCAGGGGCCTACGAGCAGTACTTC
CDR3 protein: CASEIPGAYEQYF
V gene: TRBV28
clone size: -
J gene: TRBJ2-7
D gene: -

CDR3 DNA: TGTGCCAGCAGCCAAGGGAGGACAGGGGTCCACGAGCAGTACTTC
CDR3 protein: CASSQGRTGVHEQYF
V gene: TRBV3-1/TRBV3-2
clone size: -
J gene: TRBJ2-7
D gene: TRBD1

CDR3 DNA: TGTGCCAGCAGCGTAGCTACAGGGGCCGCAACTAATGAAAAACTGTTTTTT
CDR3 protein: CASSVATGAATNEKLFF
V gene: TRBV9
clone size: -
J gene: TRBJ1-4
D gene: TRBD1

CDR3 DNA: TGTGCCAGCTCAACCCTAGGGACAGGGGGCAATGAGCAGTTCTTC
CDR3 protein: CASSTLGTGGNEQFF
V gene: TRBV18
clone size: -
J gene: TRBJ2-1
D gene: TRBD1